This T cell receptor beta chain was recovered during a study of a mutant IDH1 vaccine in newly diagnosed glioma (dated by TCRdb to the early 2020s). At the level of the whole study: Eight vaccinations were administered to patients in weeks 1, 3, 5, 7, 11, 15, 19 and 23, corresponding to visits V03 through V10. For exploratory analyses, longitudinal TCRB deep sequencing was carried out in 25 treated patients wherever samples were available. In the chemotherapy-containing groups, vaccination started alongside temozolomide cycles, whereas in patients who had radiotherapy alone it started 4-6 weeks after radiotherapy. Peripheral blood was collected at six visits: V03 (baseline), V05, V07, V10, V12 and V13. Before enrollment, most patients had been given radiochemotherapy with temozolomide as standard therapy, while the rest had received either radiotherapy alone or temozolomide alone. The roughly 33 treated patients were approximately 62% male and roughly 38% female, with a mean age of about 43 years. The study at large found these results: Across multiple MHC alleles, vaccine-induced immune responses were seen in more than 80% of patients. PBMC samples for TCRB deep sequencing were selected based on availability. It was noted by the authors that analyses of patient blood samples could not be reproduced owing to sample limitations. Pseudoprogression appeared unrelated to alterations in the top peripheral T cell clonotypes detected by TCRB sequencing.

The germline ends are 9 bases apart after V is trimmed by 4 bases and J by 3 bases. From the germline V gene, CDR1 is LGHNA and CDR2 is YNFKEQ. The CDR3 holds 13 amino acids from the cysteine to the phenylalanine. Only the CDR3 DNA stays, 39 bases, in frame from base 1. The protocol used for the library was the immunoSEQ multiplex PCR assay. Rearranged TCR beta chain sequences were amplified with the hsTCRB Kit following the manufacturer's protocol. TCRB libraries were sequenced on an Illumina MiSeq. Per the source publication's procedure: The proprietary platform of the kit vendor was used for demultiplexing, trimming and gene mapping. TCRdb took this table from immuneACCESS and kept in-frame rearrangements with V and J called. Such tables lack part of the clones; where checked against another copy, unresolved V genes explain under half of the gap, and the rest is unexplained. V, J and clone size reflect that table, while D and trimming were determined from the DNA. This sample comprises around 41,000 clones, about 79% of them detected only once. The leading ten clones occupy 6.3% of the sample.

The time point label, read with the paper, signifies: week 23, last vaccination. Each vaccine dose was 300 ug of a 20-mer mutant IDH1 peptide in Montanide, given subcutaneously with topical imiquimod. All donors had newly diagnosed IDH1-mutant astrocytomas of WHO grade 3 or 4 that showed loss of nuclear ATRX. The samples were drawn from NOA16, a multicentre, single-arm, open-label phase I trial in Germany that tested a mutant IDH1 peptide vaccine in humans for the first time. The DNeasy Blood and Tissue Kit was used to extract genomic DNA from EDTA blood for TCRB sequencing. On this clone itself: Its binding antigen is unknown. It has no much larger one-base neighbor in the sample; base qualities were not kept.

This clonotype originated in a woman in her thirties or forties with glioma. Some clones in this sample may be carry-over from other donors' samples. Recombination joined TRBV4-2 with TRBJ1-1; no confident D gene assignment can be made. The starting material was PBMCs, obtained from a glioma patient whose treatment included an IDH1 peptide vaccine. The nucleotide sequence is TGTGCCAGCAGCCCAACCCCGGACACTGAAGCTTTCTTT. The translation is CASSPTPDTEAFF.